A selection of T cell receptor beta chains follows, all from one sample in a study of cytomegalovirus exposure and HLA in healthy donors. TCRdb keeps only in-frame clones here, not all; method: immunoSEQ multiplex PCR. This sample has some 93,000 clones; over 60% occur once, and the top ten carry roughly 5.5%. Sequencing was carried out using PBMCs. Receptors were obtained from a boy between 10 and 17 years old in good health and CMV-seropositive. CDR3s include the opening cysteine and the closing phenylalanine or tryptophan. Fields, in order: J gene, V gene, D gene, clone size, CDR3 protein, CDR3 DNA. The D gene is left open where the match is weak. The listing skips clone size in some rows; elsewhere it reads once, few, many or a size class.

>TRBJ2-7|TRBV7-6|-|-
CASSLEQGGDEQYF
TGTGCCAGCAGCTTAGAACAGGGTGGGGACGAGCAGTACTTC
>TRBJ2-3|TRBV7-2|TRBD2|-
CASSLLAGPTDTQYF
TGTGCCAGCAGCCTACTAGCGGGACCCACAGATACGCAGTATTTT
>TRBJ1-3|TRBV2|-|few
CASSKRENTIYF
TGTGCCAGCAGTAAGAGAGAAAACACCATATATTTT
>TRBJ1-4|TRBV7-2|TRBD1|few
CASRLTGNEKLFF
TGTGCCAGCAGGCTGACAGGGAATGAAAAACTGTTTTTT
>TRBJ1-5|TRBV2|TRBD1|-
CASTQTGDQPQHF
TGTGCCAGCACCCAGACAGGGGATCAGCCCCAGCATTTT
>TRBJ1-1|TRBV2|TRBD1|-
CASTRGQLNTEAFF
TGTGCCAGCACCCGGGGACAGCTGAACACTGAAGCTTTCTTT
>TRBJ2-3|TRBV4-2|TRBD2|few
CASSTAGRESTDTQYF
TGTGCCAGCAGCACCGCGGGGCGGGAGAGCACAGATACGCAGTATTTT
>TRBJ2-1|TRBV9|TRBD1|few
CASSARTGGYNEQFF
TGTGCCAGCAGCGCCCGGACAGGGGGCTACAATGAGCAGTTCTTC
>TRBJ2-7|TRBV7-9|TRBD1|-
CASRTGAGYEQYF
TGTGCCAGCCGGACAGGGGCAGGCTACGAGCAGTACTTC
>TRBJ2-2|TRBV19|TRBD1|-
CASRTGGQGGPGELFF
TGTGCCAGTAGGACTGGAGGACAGGGGGGTCCCGGGGAGCTGTTTTTT
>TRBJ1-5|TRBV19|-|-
CASSVQGGGQPQHF
TGTGCCAGTAGTGTGCAGGGCGGGGGGCAGCCCCAGCATTTT
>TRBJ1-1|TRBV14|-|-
CASSQATAGGAFF
TGTGCCAGCAGCCAAGCGACCGCGGGTGGGGCTTTCTTT
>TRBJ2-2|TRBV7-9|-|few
CASSLIAGWTGELFF
TGTGCCAGCAGCTTAATTGCAGGGTGGACCGGGGAGCTGTTTTTT
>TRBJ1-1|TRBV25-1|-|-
CASKDRGSGAFF
TGTGCCAGCAAAGATAGAGGGTCAGGAGCTTTCTTT
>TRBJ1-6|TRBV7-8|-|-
CASSPGTPNSPLHF
TGTGCCAGCAGCCCCGGGACACCAAATTCACCCCTCCACTTT
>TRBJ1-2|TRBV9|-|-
CASSVGQDYGYTF
TGTGCCAGCAGCGTAGGGCAGGATTATGGCTACACCTTC
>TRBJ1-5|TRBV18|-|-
CASSPQGREHQPQHF
TGTGCCAGCTCACCACAGGGGCGTGAACACCAGCCCCAGCATTTT
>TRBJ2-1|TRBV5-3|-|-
CARSLYPRRGRRDYNEQFF
TGTGCCAGAAGCTTGTACCCCCGGAGGGGGCGAAGGGACTACAATGAGCAGTTCTTC
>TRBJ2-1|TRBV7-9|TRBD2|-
CASSLAASGRARLNEQFF
TGTGCCAGCAGCTTAGCGGCTAGCGGGAGGGCCCGGCTCAATGAGCAGTTCTTC
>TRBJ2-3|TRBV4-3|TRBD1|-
CASSPGTGWDTQYF
TGCGCCAGCAGCCCAGGGACAGGGTGGGATACGCAGTATTTT
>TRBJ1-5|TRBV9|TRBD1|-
CASSVTGEGQPQHF
TGTGCCAGCAGCGTTACAGGGGAAGGTCAGCCCCAGCATTTT
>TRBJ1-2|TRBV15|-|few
CATSRGDYGYPF
TGTGCCACCAGCAGAGGGGACTATGGCTACCCCTTC